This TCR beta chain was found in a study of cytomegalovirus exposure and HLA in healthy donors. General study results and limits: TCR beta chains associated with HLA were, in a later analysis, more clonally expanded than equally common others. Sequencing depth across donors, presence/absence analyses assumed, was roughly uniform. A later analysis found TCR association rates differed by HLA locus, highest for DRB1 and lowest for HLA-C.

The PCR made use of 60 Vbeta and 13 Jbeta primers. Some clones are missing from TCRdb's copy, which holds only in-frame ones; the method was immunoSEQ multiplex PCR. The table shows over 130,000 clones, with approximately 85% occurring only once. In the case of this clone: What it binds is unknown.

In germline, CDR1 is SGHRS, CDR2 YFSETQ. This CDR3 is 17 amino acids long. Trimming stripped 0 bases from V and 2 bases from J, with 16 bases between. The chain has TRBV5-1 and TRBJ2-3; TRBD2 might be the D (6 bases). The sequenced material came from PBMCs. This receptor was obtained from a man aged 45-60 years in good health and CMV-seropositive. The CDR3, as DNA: TGCGCCAGCAGCTTGGATCTCAGGTGGGGGGACACAGATACGCAGTATTTT. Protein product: CASSLDLRWGDTDTQYF. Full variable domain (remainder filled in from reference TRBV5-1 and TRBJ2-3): KAGVTQTPRYLIKTRGQQVTLSCSPISGHRSVSWYQQTPGQGLQFLFEYFSETQRNKGNFPGRFSGRQFSNSRSEMNVSTLELGDSALYLCASSLDLRWGDTDTQYFGPGTRLTVL.